These T cell receptor beta chains were read from a single sample in a study of cytomegalovirus exposure and HLA in healthy donors. TCRdb's table, derived via immunoSEQ multiplex PCR, lists solely in-frame clones and lacks some. The top ten hold roughly 1.5% of the sample, which has around 200,000 clones, approximately 80% seen once. The sequenced material came from PBMCs. These receptors came from a man in his forties or fifties in good health and CMV-seronegative. CDR3s include the opening cysteine and the closing phenylalanine or tryptophan. The D gene is left open where the match is weak. Size values are once, few and many counts, or a class for expanded clones, and some rows have none.

V gene	D gene	clone size	J gene	CDR3 DNA	CDR3 protein
TRBV6-6	TRBD1	NA	TRBJ1-4	TGTGCCAGCAGACAGACAGGGGACTCTTATGAAAAACTGTTTTTT	CASRQTGDSYEKLFF
TRBV5-4	TRBD2	NA	TRBJ2-7	TGTGCCAGCAGTCAGCCGACTAGCGGGAAGAACGAGCAGTACTTC	CASSQPTSGKNEQYF
TRBV27	TRBD1	NA	TRBJ2-2	TGTGCCAGCAGATTACCCGGGACAGCGAACACCGGGGAGCTGTTTTTT	CASRLPGTANTGELFF
TRBV28	TRBD1	NA	TRBJ2-7	TGTGCCAGCAGTTTATCCCCCCTCGACAGGGGGAACTACGAGCAGTACTTC	CASSLSPLDRGNYEQYF
TRBV5-1	NA	few	TRBJ1-1	TGCGCCAGCAGCCCGGACAGTGGCATGAACACTGAAGCTTTCTTT	CASSPDSGMNTEAFF
TRBV10-3	NA	NA	TRBJ1-1	TGTGCCATCAGTCGGCAGGGTTCCACTGAAGCTTTCTTT	CAISRQGSTEAFF
TRBV5-1	NA	few	TRBJ2-4	TGCGCCAGCAGCTTGGAGCCCCGGGGGGCATTAAGACCCCTAGCCAAAAACATTCAGTACTTC	CASSLEPRGALRPLAKNIQYF
TRBV5-7	NA	NA	TRBJ2-1	TGTGCCAGCAGCTTGGACAGGGCCAATGAGCAGTTCTTC	CASSLDRANEQFF
TRBV7-2	TRBD2	few	TRBJ2-1	TGTGCCAGCAGCTTAGCCAGCGGGGCCTACAATGAGCAGTTCTTC	CASSLASGAYNEQFF
TRBV11-1	TRBD2	NA	TRBJ2-2	TGTGCCAGCAGCTCCACTAGCGGGCCGAACACCGGGGAGCTGTTTTTT	CASSSTSGPNTGELFF
TRBV5-4	TRBD1	NA	TRBJ1-6	TGTGCCAGCAGCAGAACAGGGGACTGGGGTTCACCCCTCCACTTT	CASSRTGDWGSPLHF
TRBV28	NA	NA	TRBJ1-1	TGTGCCAGCTCCGGGGGAGGGGCGCGCACTGAAGCTTTCTTT	CASSGGGARTEAFF
TRBV27	TRBD2	NA	TRBJ2-7	TGTGCCAGCCGAACTAGCGGGAGTTCCTACGAGCAGTACTTC	CASRTSGSSYEQYF
TRBV19	TRBD1	NA	TRBJ2-3	TGTGCCAGATACAGGGGGTTACCTAGCACAGATACGCAGTATTTT	CARYRGLPSTDTQYF
TRBV10-3	NA	NA	TRBJ2-7	TGTGCCATAGGTGGGAGCTACGAGCAGTACTTC	CAIGGSYEQYF
TRBV19	NA	NA	TRBJ1-4	TGTGCCAGTAGTATAAGTACAGCAACTAATGAAAAACTGTTTTTT	CASSISTATNEKLFF
TRBV6-1	NA	once	TRBJ1-4	TGTGCCAGCAGTGACGGGACACCCGGCAGTGAAAAACTGTTTTTT	CASSDGTPGSEKLFF
TRBV11-1	TRBD1	few	TRBJ2-7	TGTGCCAGCAGCTTAACCGAAGGGACAGGGTCCCTCTACGAGCAGTACTTC	CASSLTEGTGSLYEQYF
TRBV7-9	TRBD2	NA	TRBJ2-5	TGTGCCAGCAGCTTAGTACCTAGCGGGAGCTTAGAGACCCAGTACTTC	CASSLVPSGSLETQYF
TRBV7-3	NA	NA	TRBJ2-2	TGTGCCAGCAGCTCCCATCAGGGGGGTACCGGGGAGCTGTTTTTT	CASSSHQGGTGELFF
TRBV9	NA	NA	TRBJ2-5	TGTGCCAGCAGCTCCGACTTGGGTGGATCCGAGACCCAGTACTTC	CASSSDLGGSETQYF
TRBV6-6	TRBD2	NA	TRBJ2-3	TGTGCCAGCAGAAGACTAGCGGGGATCACAGATACGCAGTATTTT	CASRRLAGITDTQYF
TRBV18	NA	NA	TRBJ2-7	TGTGCCAGCTCAAGGGACTCATACGAGCAGTACTTC	CASSRDSYEQYF
TRBV6-1	TRBD1	NA	TRBJ1-2	TGTGCCAGCAGGGGAGACAGGGTGAACTATGGCTACACCTTC	CASRGDRVNYGYTF
TRBV18	NA	few	TRBJ2-7	TGTGCCAGCTCACCACCGATTTTGGGTGGCAGGGGAGCCGAAGAGCAGTACTTC	CASSPPILGGRGAEEQYF
TRBV9	TRBD2	NA	TRBJ2-1	TGTGCCAGCAGCGTAGGGGGTGGCGGGAGGCAAGATGAGCAGTTCTTC	CASSVGGGGRQDEQFF
TRBV5-1	TRBD1	NA	TRBJ1-3	TGCGCCAGCAGCTCACCAGGGGGCCCTGGAAACACCATATATTTT	CASSSPGGPGNTIYF
TRBV5-6	TRBD2	once	TRBJ2-2	TGTGCCAGCAGCTTTGGATACAGCGGGAGTACCGGGGAGCTGTTTTTT	CASSFGYSGSTGELFF
TRBV6-5	TRBD1	NA	TRBJ2-2	TGTGCCAGCCACAGGGGGAAGGGCGGGGAGCTGTTTTTT	CASHRGKGGELFF
TRBV21-1	NA	NA	TRBJ1-5	TGTGCCAGCAGCAAATCGGGACTGGGCAATCAGCCCCAGCATTTT	CASSKSGLGNQPQHF
TRBV19	TRBD1	NA	TRBJ1-5	TGTGCCAGTAGTCTCACGACAGGGAACAATCAGCCCCAGCATTTT	CASSLTTGNNQPQHF
TRBV5-1	TRBD2	NA	TRBJ2-3	TGCGCCAGCAGCTTTCAGAGCGGGAGGGCCACAGATACGCAGTATTTT	CASSFQSGRATDTQYF
TRBV27	NA	once	TRBJ2-2	TGTGCCAGCAGTTTCAATCAGGGCACCGGGGAGCTGTTTTTT	CASSFNQGTGELFF
TRBV10-3	TRBD1	NA	TRBJ2-1	TGTGCCATCACCGATTCCTCCGGGACAGGGACCTACAATGAGCAGTTCTTC	CAITDSSGTGTYNEQFF
TRBV18	TRBD1	NA	TRBJ2-7	TGTGCCAGCTCACCACCGGGGACAGGGTACGAGCAGTACTTC	CASSPPGTGYEQYF
TRBV6-5	TRBD1	NA	TRBJ2-7	TGTGCCAGCAGTTCTCCCGGGACAGCCCTCTACGAGCAGTACTTC	CASSSPGTALYEQYF
TRBV27	TRBD2	few	TRBJ2-1	TGTGCCAGCAGTTTTAGGGACCGCGGGAGCGATACCGACAATGAGCAGTTCTTC	CASSFRDRGSDTDNEQFF
TRBV30	TRBD2	few	TRBJ2-5	TGTGCCTGGAGTGAGGCTAGCGGGATCAGAGAGACCCAGTACTTC	CAWSEASGIRETQYF
TRBV19	TRBD1	NA	TRBJ1-1	TGTGCCAGTAGTTTACTCCCGGGACAGGGAGTCTCTGAAGCTTTCTTT	CASSLLPGQGVSEAFF
TRBV7-9	NA	NA	TRBJ2-1	TGTGCCAGCAGCGGTACATGGGGAGATAACAATGAGCAGTTCTTC	CASSGTWGDNNEQFF
TRBV4-1	TRBD1	NA	TRBJ2-7	TGCGCCAGCAGCCAAGATCCCCGGACAGGGGCCTACGAGCAGTACTTC	CASSQDPRTGAYEQYF